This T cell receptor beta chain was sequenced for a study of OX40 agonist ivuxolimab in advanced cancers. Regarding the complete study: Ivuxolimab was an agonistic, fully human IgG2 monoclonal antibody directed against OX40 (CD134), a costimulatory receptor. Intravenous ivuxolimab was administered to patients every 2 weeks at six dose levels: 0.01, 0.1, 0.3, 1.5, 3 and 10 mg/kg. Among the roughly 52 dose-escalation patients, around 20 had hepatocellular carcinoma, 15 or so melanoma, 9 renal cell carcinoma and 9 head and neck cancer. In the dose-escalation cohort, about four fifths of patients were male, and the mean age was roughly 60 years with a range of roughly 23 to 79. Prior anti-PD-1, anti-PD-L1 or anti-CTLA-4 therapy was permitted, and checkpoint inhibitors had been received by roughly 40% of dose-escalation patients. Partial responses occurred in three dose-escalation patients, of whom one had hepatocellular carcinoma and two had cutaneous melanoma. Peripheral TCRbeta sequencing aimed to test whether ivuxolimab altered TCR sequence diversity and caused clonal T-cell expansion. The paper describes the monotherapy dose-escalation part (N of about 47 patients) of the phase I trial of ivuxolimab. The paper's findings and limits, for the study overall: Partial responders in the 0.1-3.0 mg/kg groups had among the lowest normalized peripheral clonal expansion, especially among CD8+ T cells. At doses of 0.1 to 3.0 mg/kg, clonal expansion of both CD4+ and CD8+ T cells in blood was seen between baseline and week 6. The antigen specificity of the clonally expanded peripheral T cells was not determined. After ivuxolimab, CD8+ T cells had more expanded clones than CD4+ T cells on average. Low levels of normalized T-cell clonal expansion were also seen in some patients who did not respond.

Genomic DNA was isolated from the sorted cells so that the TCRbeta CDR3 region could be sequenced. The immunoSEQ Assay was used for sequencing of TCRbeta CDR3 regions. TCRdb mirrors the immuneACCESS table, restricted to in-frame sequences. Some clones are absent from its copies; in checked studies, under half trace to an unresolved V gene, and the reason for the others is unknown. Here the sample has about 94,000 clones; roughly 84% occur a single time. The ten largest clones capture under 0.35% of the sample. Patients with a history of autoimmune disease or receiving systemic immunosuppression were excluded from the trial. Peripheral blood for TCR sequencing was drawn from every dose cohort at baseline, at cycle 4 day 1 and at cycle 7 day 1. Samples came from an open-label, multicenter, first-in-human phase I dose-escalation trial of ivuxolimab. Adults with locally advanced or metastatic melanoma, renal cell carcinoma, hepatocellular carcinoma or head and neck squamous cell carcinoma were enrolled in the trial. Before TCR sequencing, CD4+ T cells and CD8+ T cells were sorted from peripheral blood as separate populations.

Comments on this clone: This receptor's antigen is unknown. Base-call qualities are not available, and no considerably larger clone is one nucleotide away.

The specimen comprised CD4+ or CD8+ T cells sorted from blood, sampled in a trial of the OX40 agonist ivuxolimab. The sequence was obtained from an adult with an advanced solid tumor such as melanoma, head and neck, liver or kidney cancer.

The CDR3 protein: CASSLGAGSGGEAFF. The DNA sequence is TGTGCCAGCAGCTTGGGGGCAGGGAGTGGCGGTGAAGCTTTCTTT. The sequence is built from TRBV5-4 and TRBJ1-1; TRBD1 is perhaps the D gene, given 5 matching bases. The germline ends are 16 bases apart after V is trimmed by 0 bases and J by 7 bases. CDR1 and CDR2 are drawn from the germline V gene (reference sequence): SGHNT, YYREEE. The CDR3 runs 15 residues from the cysteine to the phenylalanine. Only the CDR3 region is kept as DNA, spanning 45 bases read in frame from base 1. Outside the CDR3, residues come from the reference TRBV5-4 and TRBJ1-1 proteins, so the full variable domain is: ETGVTQSPTHLIKTRGQQVTLRCSSQSGHNTVSWYQQALGQGPQFIFQYYREEENGRGNFPPRFSGLQFPNYSSELNVNALELDDSALYLCASSLGAGSGGEAFFGQGTRLTVV.